Each of the 16 T cell receptor beta chains below was sequenced from the same sample in a study of T cell clonality in common variable immunodeficiency. TCRdb's table, derived via immunoSEQ multiplex PCR, lists solely in-frame clones and lacks some. Listed for the sample are 35,000 or so clones, none seen a single time. Sequenced material: peripheral blood mononuclear cells. The receptors originated from a person aged 18 to 75 in good health.

This clone has at least ten counts. The read ends 3 residues shy of where the CDR3 ends; the end is completed using the germline J gene. This rearrangement joins TRBV7-6 to TRBJ2-1; TRBD2 is a possible D gene (6 bases). The CDR3 sequence is 16 residues long. V was pared by 1 base and J by 4 bases, with 14 bases between. Germline assignment: CDR1 SGHVS and CDR2 FNYEAQ. The chain's CDR3 is CASSLEAARDYNEQFF. The CDR3 DNA, read in part, is TGTGCCAGCAGCTTAGAAGCGGCGCGGGATTACAATGAG.

The table lists this clone with many counts. The read falls 3 residues short of the CDR3 end, and the missing part is taken from the germline J gene. This chain connects TRBV2 to TRBJ2-1; TRBD2 aligns across 11 bases. With V trimmed by 8 bases and J by 6 bases, 3 bases remained unmatched. CDR1 and CDR2 (germline): SNHLY, FYNNEI. The CDR3 consists of 13 residues. CDR3 DNA (partial): TGTGCCAGCTTGGGACTAGCGGTCAATGAG. It is translated as CASLGLAVNE. In full, the CDR3 reads CASLGLAVNEQFF.

This clone was observed at least ten times. The read finishes 3 residues shy of the CDR3 end, and the germline J gene is used to complete it. The rearrangement uses TRBV9 and TRBJ1-5; D remains ambiguous. V was pared by 3 bases and J by 1 base, with 5 bases between. Germline V gives CDR1 SGDLS, CDR2 YYNGEE. The CDR3 loop spans 13 amino acids. CDR3 in amino acids: CASSETSNQPQHF. Incomplete CDR3 DNA: TGTGCCAGCAGCGAAACAAGCAATCAGCCC.

Many counts were recorded for this clone. The read terminates 3 residues before the CDR3 end, so the remaining end is supplied by the germline J gene. This chain joins TRBV5-5 and TRBJ2-3; 7 positions match TRBD1. The germline V gene has CDR1 SGHKS and CDR2 YYEKEE (reference sequence). With 4 bases clipped from V and 5 bases from J, the junction kept 7 bases outside the gene matches. CDR3 size: 14 residues. CDR3 sequence reads: CASSPGQAGDTQYF. The sequenced part of the CDR3 DNA is TGTGCCAGCAGCCCTGGACAGGCGGGAGATACG.

This clone appeared many times. The read terminates 3 residues ahead of where the CDR3 ends, so the germline J gene completes it. The chain has TRBV29-1 and TRBJ2-2; 9 positions match TRBD1. With 7 bases clipped from V and 3 bases from J, the junction kept 6 bases outside the gene matches. The germline gives CDR1 SQVTM, CDR2 ANQGSEA. The CDR3 consists of 14 residues. The CDR3 spells CSAYRDRDTGELFF. The sequenced part of the CDR3 DNA is TGCAGCGCTTACCGGGACAGGGACACCGGGGAG.

This clone occurred many times. The read stops 3 residues short of the end of the CDR3; the missing end is completed from the germline J gene. V is TRBV30 and J is TRBJ1-2, with 8 positions matching TRBD1. CDR1 and CDR2 from the germline V gene are GTSNPN and SVGIG (reference sequence). V was pared by 8 bases and J by 3 bases, with 8 bases of the junction left unmatched. CDR3 length: 13 residues. CDR3 amino acids: CAQRRGLDYGYTF. CDR3 DNA, as far as it was read: TGTGCCCAACGCAGGGGGCTTGACTATGGC.

This clone was detected ten times or more. The read finishes 3 residues shy of the CDR3 end, and the germline J gene is used to complete it. The chain couples TRBV10-3 to TRBJ2-3; D call uncertain. Trimming removed 3 bases from V and 3 bases from J, with 16 bases in between. The CDR3 extends over 16 amino acids. Germline V gene data show CDR1 as ENHRY and CDR2 as SYGVKD. The CDR3: CAISEIIGTRTDTQYF. Partial CDR3 DNA: TGTGCCATCAGTGAAATTATCGGTACGCGGACAGATACG.

In this sample, this clone turned up many times. The read stops 3 residues short of the end of the CDR3; the missing end is completed from the germline J gene. V usage is TRBV5-1 and J usage is TRBJ1-2, with TRBD1 matching over 10 bases. Germline V gene sequence: CDR1 SGHRS, CDR2 YFSETQ. The V gene end was trimmed by 4 bases and the J gene end by 7 bases; junction bases not matched to a gene: 7. The CDR3 totals 14 residues. The CDR3 sequence is CASSTDRGLGGYTF. CDR3 DNA, as far as it was read: TGCGCCAGCAGCACCGACAGGGGGCTAGGTGGC.

This clone was seen ten or more times. One end of the junction varies from germline; a read error may be responsible. CDR3 amino acids: CASSQAGQGGGYTF. The part of the CDR3 DNA that was read is TGCGCCAGCAGCCAAGCTGGACAGGGAGGTGGC. The chain combines TRBV4-2 with TRBJ1-2; TRBD1 aligns across 8 bases. With the read ending 3 residues before the CDR3 end, the germline J gene is used to fill in that end. The germline V gene encodes CDR1 LGHNA and CDR2 YNFKEQ. The CDR3 extends over 14 amino acids.

This clone was seen many times. The read is 3 residues too short to cover the CDR3 end, so that end is filled in from the germline J gene. J is TRBJ2-7 and V is TRBV6-2 or TRBV6-3; a weak D match, TRBD1 (6 bases). Trimming left V 2 bases short and J 4 bases short, with 18 bases between. The germline V gene has CDR1 MNHEY and CDR2 SVGEGT. The length of the CDR3 is 16 residues. CDR3 DNA, as far as it was read: TGTGCCAGCAGTTACCTTCGACAGGATCGGAGATACGAG. Amino acids: CASSYLRQDRRYE. From start to end, the CDR3 is CASSYLRQDRRYEQYF.

This clone was counted ten times or more. The read is 3 residues too short to cover the CDR3 end, so that end is filled in from the germline J gene. This chain links TRBV18 with TRBJ1-6; D is undetermined. The CDR3 loop spans 15 amino acids. V shed 0 bases and J shed 11 bases, with 14 bases lying between them. Germline CDR1 is KGHSH and CDR2 is LQKENI. CDR3 protein: CASSPPGLTGTPLHF. CDR3 bases read: TGTGCCAGCTCACCACCGGGCCTAACGGGGACACCC.

This clone was seen many times. The CDR3 is cut off 3 residues early in the read; its end comes from the germline J gene. The chain links TRBV19 to TRBJ1-2; D ambiguous. The V gene lost 1 base and the J gene lost 2 bases, with 5 bases spanning the gap. Germline V CDR1 and CDR2: LNHDA, SQIVND (reference sequence). This CDR3 has 13 amino acids. CDR3 DNA, as far as it was read: TGTGCCAGTAGTATAGGAGGGAACTATGGC. It is translated as CASSIGGNYG. The entire CDR3 protein reads CASSIGGNYGYTF. Complete variable domain (other parts from reference TRBV19 and TRBJ1-2): DGGITQSPKYLFRKEGQNVTLSCEQNLNHDAMYWYRQDPGQGLRLIYYSQIVNDFQKGDIAEGYSVSREKKESFPLTVTSAQKNPTAFYLCASSIGGNYGYTFGSGTRLTVV.

This clone was seen at least ten times. The read terminates 3 residues before the CDR3 end, so the remaining end is supplied by the germline J gene. V is TRBV2 and J is TRBJ1-3; 11 bases map to TRBD1. CDR3 length: 16 amino acids. The germline V gene encodes CDR1 SNHLY and CDR2 FYNNEI. With V trimmed by 6 bases and J by 1 base, 5 bases remained unmatched. The CDR3 bases that were read are TGTGCCAGCAGCCGGGACAGGGGGATTTCTGGAAACACC. This encodes CASSRDRGISGNT. The complete CDR3 protein is CASSRDRGISGNTIYF.

This clone was found many times. The read is 3 residues too short to cover the CDR3 end, so that end is filled in from the germline J gene. The rearrangement joins TRBV2 to TRBJ2-5; D is unclear. This CDR3 comprises 11 residues. V lost 2 bases to trimming and J lost 5 bases, with 3 bases between them. Looked up from germline, CDR1 is SNHLY and CDR2 is FYNNEI. CDR3 amino acids: CASSELETQYF. The part of the CDR3 DNA that was read is TGTGCCAGCAGTGAACTGGAGACC.

This clone was seen repeatedly, ten times or more. The read terminates 3 residues ahead of where the CDR3 ends, so the germline J gene completes it. The chain employs TRBV19 and TRBJ1-4; D might be TRBD1 (5 bases). The V gene lost 5 bases and the J gene lost 7 bases, with 11 bases spanning the gap. The CDR3 consists of 13 residues. Per germline, CDR1 LNHDA and CDR2 SQIVND (reference sequence). Partial CDR3 DNA: TGTGCCAGTAGTCCCAAGGGGAGTGAAAAA. It codes for CASSPKGSEK. The complete CDR3 sequence is CASSPKGSEKLFF.

At least ten counts were recorded for this clone. Read sequence stops 3 residues before the CDR3 end, and the germline J gene provides the missing end. The V gene is TRBV6-2 or TRBV6-3, the J gene TRBJ2-3, with 7 bases aligning to TRBD1. Trimming removed 4 bases from V and 7 bases from J; junction bases left unmatched: 2. The CDR3 spans 12 residues. Germline lookup yields CDR1 MNHEY and CDR2 SVGEGT. The CDR3 spells CASSSTGHTQYF. The DNA read from the CDR3 is TGTGCCAGCAGTTCGACAGGGCATACG.